The 8 T cell receptor beta chains below all came from one sample that was sequenced in a study of beta chain features in type 1 diabetes (dated by TCRdb to the late 2010s). The investigation overall reported the following: A moderate but significant shortening of TCRB CDR3 length was observed in type 1 diabetes patients in all four CD4+ subsets.

Libraries were prepared through the immunoSEQ multiplex PCR assay. The entire isolated RNA was reverse transcribed using the High Capacity cDNA Reverse Transcription Kit, and thus expressed TCRB transcripts were sequenced. TCRdb took this table from immuneACCESS and kept in-frame rearrangements with V and J called. Such tables lack part of the clones; where checked against another copy, unresolved V genes explain under half of the gap, and the rest is unexplained. In this sample the table shows under 130,000 clones, roughly 28% of which occur a single time. The top ten clones comprise about 0.57% of the sample. No antigen has been identified for these receptors. Sample: central memory CD4+ T cells from blood. The receptors were sampled from a woman under 30 with type 1 diabetes.

There are a few counts of this clone. The V call is TRBV30, the J call TRBJ2-1, with 12 bases lining up with TRBD2. The ends lost 7 bases at V and 4 bases at J; junction bases unmatched: 2. This CDR3 contains 13 residues. The germline V gene encodes CDR1 GTSNPN and CDR2 SVGIG (reference sequence). The DNA for the CDR3 is TGTGCCTCGACTAGCGGGAGTTACAATGAGCAGTTCTTC. This translates into CASTSGSYNEQFF.

The chain recombines TRBV6-5 with TRBJ2-3; D is ambiguous. The CDR3 runs to 12 residues. The germline V gene has CDR1 MNHEY and CDR2 SVGAGI. The V end was cut by 5 bases, the J end by 0 bases, with 3 bases between. The CDR3 loop reads CASSQSTDTQYF. DNA of the CDR3: TGTGCCAGCAGTCAGAGCACAGATACGCAGTATTTT.

This chain joins TRBV10-1 and TRBJ2-5, with 8 positions matching TRBD1. V was pared by 5 bases and J by 4 bases, with 12 bases of the junction left unmatched. This CDR3 has 16 amino acids. CDR1 WNHNN and CDR2 SYGVQD come from the germline V gene (reference sequence). The CDR3 sequence: CASSLHSGGLGETQYF. CDR3 DNA sequence: TGCGCCAGCAGTCTACATTCAGGGGGCTTAGGAGAGACCCAGTACTTC.

The chain carries TRBV11-2 and TRBJ2-5, with D possibly matching TRBD1 (6 bases). Trimming took off 5 bases at V and 1 base at J, with 14 bases between the two ends. Germline lookup yields CDR1 SGHAT and CDR2 FQNNGV. This CDR3 has 15 residues. The CDR3 nucleotides read TGTGCCAGCAGCGTACAGGGTTGGGTCCAAGAGACCCAGTACTTC. Amino acids: CASSVQGWVQETQYF. The full variable domain, in which reference TRBV11-2 and TRBJ2-5 provide the parts outside the CDR3, is EAGVAQSPRYKIIEKRQSVAFWCNPISGHATLYWYQQILGQGPKLLIQFQNNGVVDDSQLPKDRFSAERLKGVDSTLKIQPAKLEDSAVYLCASSVQGWVQETQYFGPGTRLLVL.

The V gene is TRBV28, the J gene TRBJ1-5; D unclear. The germline V and J ends were trimmed by 3 bases and 7 bases, with 19 bases remaining between them. Germline lookup yields CDR1 MDHEN and CDR2 SYDVKM. This CDR3 is 16 amino acids long. The CDR3 bases are TGTGCCAGCAGTTTCCATTTAGGGCGGGGAAGGCAGCCCCAGCATTTT. Its protein is CASSFHLGRGRQPQHF. Variable domain in full (rest from reference TRBV28 and TRBJ1-5): DVKVTQSSRYLVKRTGEKVFLECVQDMDHENMFWYRQDPGLGLRLIYFSYDVKMKEKGDIPEGYSVSREKKERFSLILESASTNQTSMYLCASSFHLGRGRQPQHFGDGTRLSIL.

This clone turned up a few times. Here the CDR3 reads CASSSGTGVYGYTF. In DNA, the CDR3 is TGTGCCAGCAGCTCGGGGACAGGGGTCTATGGCTACACCTTC. This chain links TRBV28 with TRBJ1-2, with TRBD1 matching over 10 bases. The germline V gene encodes CDR1 MDHEN and CDR2 SYDVKM. The junction had 5 bases not matched to a gene; V was cut back by 6 bases and J by 4 bases. This CDR3 has 14 residues.

In this sample, this clone turned up a few times. The CDR3 is CASSLGASNQPQHF. CDR3 DNA: TGTGCCAGCTCACTGGGGGCTAGCAATCAGCCCCAGCATTTT. The chain combines TRBV18 with TRBJ1-5, with D perhaps TRBD1 (6 bases). CDR1 is KGHSH and CDR2 is LQKENI in the germline V gene. The CDR3 sequence is 14 residues long. V was pared by 4 bases and J by 0 bases, with 7 bases between.

The V call is TRBV7-9, the J call TRBJ2-2; 11 nucleotides match TRBD2. Germline V gene sequence: CDR1 SEHNR, CDR2 FQNEAQ (reference sequence). The V gene end was trimmed by 7 bases and the J gene end by 3 bases; junction bases not matched to a gene: 1. The CDR3 extends over 14 amino acids. The DNA of the CDR3 is TGTGCCAGCAAGGGACTAGCGGACACCGGGGAGCTGTTTTTT. Its protein is CASKGLADTGELFF.